The 21 T cell receptor beta chains presented below share a single source sample, sequenced in a study of blood T cell repertoires in COVID-19. Method: immunoSEQ multiplex PCR; TCRdb's copy keeps in-frame clones and lacks some. Of roughly 250,000 clones listed, approximately 79% are singletons. The sequencing input was peripheral blood. The receptors stem from a middle-aged woman with active or convalescent COVID-19.

This rearrangement joins TRBV27 to TRBJ1-5; D gene unclear. The CDR3 length is 12 residues. From germline, CDR1 is MNHEY and CDR2 SMNVEV (reference sequence). The V end lost 10 bases, the J end lost 2 bases, and 9 bases lay between the germline ends. CDR3 protein: CATQSGNQPQHF. In nucleotides, the CDR3 is TGTGCCACCCAGTCCGGCAATCAGCCCCAGCATTTT.

The chain employs TRBV28 and TRBJ1-2; TRBD1 matches 9 bases. From germline, CDR1 is MDHEN and CDR2 SYDVKM. The length of the CDR3 is 15 residues. The J segment lost 6 bases and the V segment lost 5 bases, leaving 10 bases of the junction unmatched. This CDR3 is CASSLPGTGTHGYTF. The CDR3 DNA reads TGTGCCAGCAGTCTCCCCGGGACAGGGACCCATGGCTACACCTTC.

The chain employs TRBV7-3 and TRBJ1-1, with 7 bases aligning to TRBD1. CDR3 length: 13 residues. CDR1 is SGHTA, CDR2 FQGTGA, per germline. V lost 5 bases and J lost 9; bases outside the gene matches: 9. The CDR3 DNA follows: TGTGCCAGCAGCACCGACAGGGTGGGAAAAGCTTTCTTT. Amino acids: CASSTDRVGKAFF.

The rearrangement joins TRBV28 to TRBJ1-2, with D uncertain. The ends were cut back, 3 bases at V and 5 bases at J, with 19 bases in the middle. The CDR3 is made up of 16 amino acids. Germline V gene sequence: CDR1 MDHEN, CDR2 SYDVKM. The CDR3 DNA is TGTGCCAGCAGTTTTAGTAAAACAGAGTTTTGGTATGGCTACACCTTC. This translates into CASSFSKTEFWYGYTF.

The V and J genes are TRBV5-1 and TRBJ2-5; 10 bases match TRBD2. Germline assignment: CDR1 SGHRS and CDR2 YFSETQ. The CDR3 spans 15 residues. V lost 3 bases and J lost 5; bases outside the gene matches: 7. CDR3 sequence: CASSWGSGGAETQYF. The CDR3 bases are TGCGCCAGCAGCTGGGGCAGCGGGGGGGCGGAGACCCAGTACTTC. Based on the CDR3 plus reference TRBV5-1 and TRBJ2-5, the full variable domain is KAGVTQTPRYLIKTRGQQVTLSCSPISGHRSVSWYQQTPGQGLQFLFEYFSETQRNKGNFPGRFSGRQFSNSRSEMNVSTLELGDSALYLCASSWGSGGAETQYFGPGTRLLVL.

The J gene is TRBJ2-3, the V gene TRBV7-8; D is uncertain. V was pared by 8 bases and J by 0 bases, with 15 bases between. Germline V gene data show CDR1 as SGHVS and CDR2 as FQNEAQ. The CDR3 spans 15 residues. The CDR3, as DNA: TGTGCCAGCCGCCTGACGGGTCCTAGCACAGATACGCAGTATTTT. Amino acid sequence: CASRLTGPSTDTQYF.

This rearrangement joins TRBV15 to TRBJ2-7; 7 nucleotides match TRBD1. This CDR3 contains 15 residues. With 2 bases clipped from V and 5 bases from J, the junction kept 9 bases outside the gene matches. The germline V gene has CDR1 LNHNV and CDR2 YYDKDF (reference sequence). The DNA for the CDR3 is TGTGCCACCAGCAGACACCGGGACAGCCTCAACGAGCAGTACTTC. Amino acid sequence: CATSRHRDSLNEQYF.

The chain employs TRBV19 and TRBJ1-5; no clear D. V lost 4 bases and J lost 1, with 14 bases in between. CDR1 LNHDA and CDR2 SQIVND come from the germline V gene (reference sequence). This CDR3 contains 16 residues. The CDR3 sequence: CASSNAHSLSNQPQHF. DNA of the CDR3: TGTGCCAGTAGTAATGCCCACAGCTTAAGCAATCAGCCCCAGCATTTT.

The V and J genes are TRBV11-2 and TRBJ1-2; D remains ambiguous. V was pared by 0 bases and J by 10 bases, with 9 bases between. This CDR3 comprises 12 residues. The germline CDR1 and CDR2 sequences are SGHAT and FQNNGV. Written as DNA, the CDR3 is TGTGCCAGCAGCTTAGAAGACAATTCCTACACCTTC. The encoded protein is CASSLEDNSYTF. The entire variable domain, with the rest obtained from reference TRBV11-2 and TRBJ1-2, is as follows: EAGVAQSPRYKIIEKRQSVAFWCNPISGHATLYWYQQILGQGPKLLIQFQNNGVVDDSQLPKDRFSAERLKGVDSTLKIQPAKLEDSAVYLCASSLEDNSYTFGSGTRLTVV.

The chain combines TRBV4-1 with TRBJ2-5, with 11 nucleotides matching TRBD1. This CDR3 contains 14 residues. Looked up from germline, CDR1 is MGHRA and CDR2 is YSYEKL. Trimming cost V 7 bases and J 5 bases; bases outside gene matches: 6. CDR3: CASTPDRGRETQYF. In DNA form, the CDR3 reads TGCGCCAGCACCCCGGACAGGGGGCGGGAGACCCAGTACTTC.

On this clone itself: The sample has other DNA sequences that encode this CDR3 too. This chain joins TRBV5-1 and TRBJ1-1; 7 positions agree with TRBD1. Germline loops: CDR1 SGHRS, CDR2 YFSETQ. V shed 4 bases, J shed 1 base, and the junction held 1 base outside the gene matches. The CDR3 has 13 residues. The CDR3 spells CASSRTGNTEAFF. Here the CDR3 DNA reads TGCGCCAGCAGCAGGACAGGGAACACTGAAGCTTTCTTT.

The rearrangement links TRBV5-6 to TRBJ2-1; tentative D call: TRBD2 (6 bases). Germline V gene data show CDR1 as SGHDT and CDR2 as YYEEEE. The CDR3 is 12 amino acids. Trimming pared 4 bases from V and 10 bases from J, leaving 12 bases between. CDR3 region: CASSRSGGEQFF. The CDR3 coding sequence is TGTGCCAGCAGCCGTAGCGGAGGCGAGCAGTTCTTC.

The V and J genes are TRBV10-1 and TRBJ2-2, with TRBD2 as a possible D gene (5 bases). The ends were cut back, 3 bases at V and 1 base at J, with 9 bases in the middle. Germline CDR1 reads WNHNN; CDR2 reads SYGVQD (reference sequence). This CDR3 contains 15 residues. In nucleotides, the CDR3 is TGCGCCAGCAGTGATCAGCGGCTGAACACCGGGGAGCTGTTTTTT. It encodes CASSDQRLNTGELFF.

The gene calls are TRBV13 and TRBJ1-1; D gene unclear. The CDR3 spans 13 residues. The germline gives CDR1 PRHDT, CDR2 FYEKMQ (reference sequence). Trimming shortened V by 1 base and J by 0 bases, and 3 bases separated the two germline ends. CDR3 sequence: CASSLDMNTEAFF. CDR3 bases: TGTGCCAGCAGCTTAGACATGAACACTGAAGCTTTCTTT.

The CDR3 DNA reads TGTGCCAGCAGTTCCGGGACACCTGAGGGCTACACCTTC. It yields the protein CASSSGTPEGYTF. The rearrangement links TRBV6-5 to TRBJ1-2; TRBD1 might be the D (6 bases). The germline V gene encodes CDR1 MNHEY and CDR2 SVGAGI. CDR3 size: 13 residues. The V gene lost 4 bases and the J gene lost 8 bases, with 14 bases spanning the gap.

The chain has TRBV29-1 and TRBJ2-7; no firm D call. CDR3 size: 11 residues. The ends were cut back, 4 bases at V and 9 bases at J, with 13 bases in the middle. Germline V gene lookup returns CDR1 SQVTM and CDR2 ANQGSEA. The CDR3 nucleotides read TGCAGCGTTGTCGCTGCCGGTTGGCAGTACGTC. This sequence encodes CSVVAAGWQYV.

The J gene is TRBJ1-2, the V gene TRBV10-3, with D perhaps matching TRBD1 (6 bases). Germline V gene sequence: CDR1 ENHRY, CDR2 SYGVKD. The length of the CDR3 is 14 residues. V lost 6 bases and J 5 bases, leaving 16 bases between the germline ends. In nucleotides, the CDR3 is TGTGCCATCAGCGAACAGGGCCAAGGTTATGGCTACACCTTC. Translation: CAISEQGQGYGYTF.

This rearrangement joins TRBV28 to TRBJ1-1; D gene uncertain. Trimming left V 1 base short and J 5 bases short, with 8 bases between. In germline, CDR1 is MDHEN, CDR2 SYDVKM. The CDR3 is made up of 13 amino acids. DNA for the CDR3: TGTGCCAGCAGTTTATTTGCGGCAACTGAAGCTTTCTTT. Encoded protein: CASSLFAATEAFF.

This chain connects TRBV30 to TRBJ1-1; unclear D gene. Trimming took off 4 bases at V and 1 base at J, with 4 bases between the two ends. Looked up from germline, CDR1 is GTSNPN and CDR2 is SVGIG (reference sequence). The CDR3 runs 11 residues. The CDR3 bases are TGTGCCTGGAACAAGAACACTGAAGCTTTCTTT. This translates into CAWNKNTEAFF. The whole variable domain, filled in from reference TRBV30 and TRBJ1-1, reads SQTIHQWPATLVQPVGSPLSLECTVEGTSNPNLYWYRQAAGRGLQLLFYSVGIGQISSEVPQNLSASRPQDRQFILSSKKLLLSDSGFYLCAWNKNTEAFFGQGTRLTVV.

This clone was found once. The chain couples TRBV5-6 to TRBJ1-5; maybe TRBD1 (6 bases). Germline CDR1 SGHDT, CDR2 YYEEEE. The CDR3 runs to 15 residues. Deletions cut 2 bases from V and 7 bases from J, with 16 bases between. CDR3 DNA: TGTGCCAGCAGCTTATCGGGGACATCAATCCAGCCCCAGCATTTT. It yields the protein CASSLSGTSIQPQHF.

This clone was seen a single time. The chain is built from TRBV4-2 and TRBJ2-2, with 9 bases matching TRBD1. CDR1 LGHNA and CDR2 YNFKEQ come from the germline V gene. V dropped 5 bases and J dropped 14; count of bases not matched to a gene: 12. CDR3 length equals 14 residues. In nucleotides, the CDR3 is TGTGCCAGCAGCAACCCAGACAGGGGGGAGAGTCTGTTTTTT. As protein: CASSNPDRGESLFF.